This T cell receptor (beta chain) was identified during a study of spatial heterogeneity in lung cancer. Study summary: Beta-chain sequences were consistently detected more often than alpha-chain sequences.

This clonotype was counted ten times or more. Its target is not known. Study observations and caveats: Tumor mutation counts were tracked by expanded intratumoral alpha and beta TCR counts.

Via MiXCR, TCRdb re-called the 5' RACE reads, giving one row per CDR3 protein. The repertoire includes about 10,000 distinct CDR3 sequences, around 6% of them detected once, and about a tenth sits in the top ten. Noted time point: sample taken at primary tumor resection. Whole RNA, isolated from tumor, nontumor lung or frozen PBMC, was sequenced without prior sorting. After removal of 3 bases from V and 5 bases from J, the junction contained 10 bases not matched to a gene. CDR3 size: 17 residues. The germline V gene encodes CDR1 SGHRS and CDR2 YFSETQ. The sample consisted of lung tumor tissue, taken at surgery. The V gene is TRBV5-1, the J gene TRBJ2-5; 13 bases agree with TRBD2. This receptor was identified in a male donor with early-stage non-small cell lung cancer. In nucleotides, the CDR3 is TGCGCCAGCAGCTGGGGACTAGCGGGGAACGGGGCGGAGACCCAGTACTTC. Protein product: CASSWGLAGNGAETQYF. The full variable domain, rest sourced from reference TRBV5-1 and TRBJ2-5, is KAGVTQTPRYLIKTRGQQVTLSCSPISGHRSVSWYQQTPGQGLQFLFEYFSETQRNKGNFPGRFSGRQFSNSRSEMNVSTLELGDSALYLCASSWGLAGNGAETQYFGPGTRLLVL.